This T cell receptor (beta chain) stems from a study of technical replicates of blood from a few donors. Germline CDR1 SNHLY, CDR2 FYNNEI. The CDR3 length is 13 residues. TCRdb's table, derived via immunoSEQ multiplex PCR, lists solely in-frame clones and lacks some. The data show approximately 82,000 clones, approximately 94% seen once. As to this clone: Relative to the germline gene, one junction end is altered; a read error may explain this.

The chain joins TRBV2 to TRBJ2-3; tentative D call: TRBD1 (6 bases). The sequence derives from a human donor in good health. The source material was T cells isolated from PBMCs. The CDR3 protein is CASCDRQASTQYF. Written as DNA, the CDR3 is TGTGCCAGCTGTGACAGACAGGCGAGTACGCAGTATTTT.